Described below is a single T cell receptor beta chain sequence and its context. Its antigen remains unidentified. Base qualities are missing; no much larger clone stands one base away. These data originate in a study of T cell responses to AZD1222 COVID-19 vaccine (dated by TCRdb to about 2021). About the investigation overall: Because spike-specific TCR depth and breadth did not differ between the two schedules, AZD1222 recipients who got a second dose at roughly 4 weeks were pooled with those who got a second dose at roughly 12 weeks. Enrollment into the trials was organized by age into subgroups of 18-55, 56-69 and 70-plus years, and those subgroups contained roughly 150, 30 and 60 TCR-sequenced participants, respectively. A total of around 240 trial participants underwent TCR sequencing, of whom 200 to 220 had received two doses of AZD1222 and 26 had received two doses of the MenACWY control vaccine. Beyond this particular receptor, the publication reports: Epitopes outside the regions mutated in the B.1.351 and B.1.1.7 variants were reportedly recognized by nearly half of the unique spike-specific TCRs. In the small 56-69-year group, the increase in depth fell short of significance, most likely because of low power. Conclusions about previously exposed vaccinees are limited because only five to seven AZD1222 recipients were SARS-CoV-2 seropositive at baseline. After two AZD1222 doses, spike-specific TCR breadth and depth were significantly higher than at day 0 and than in MenACWY recipients. Because no day 14 peak-response samples were available, the repertoires could be characterized only after the peak T cell response. CD4 TCRs associated with the vaccine covered the entire spike protein, and the dominant responses were in regions 160-218 and 743-854. Most participants were white British and females outnumbered males, and the authors suggested that clonal diversity may have been underestimated.

The cysteine opens and the phenylalanine closes a CDR3 of 14 amino acids. Only CDR3 DNA is held: 42 bases, read in frame from base 1. In the germline V gene, CDR1 corresponds to KGHSH and CDR2 to LQKENI. V is cut back by 2 bases and J by 4 bases, with 5 bases in the junction unmatched. Taken with the paper, the label for time point translates to: baseline before first vaccination. The vaccinee samples were drawn from two UK trials, COV001 and COV002, one of which was a single-blind randomized controlled phase 2/3 trial testing AZD1222 (ChAdOx1 nCoV-19) in healthy adults. Trial participant PBMC samples were collected at day 0 and day 28 after the second dose for TCRbeta chain sequencing. The CDR3 regions of human TCRbeta chains were analyzed by immunosequencing. The source study handled its data this way. Repertoire TCRs were matched against a reference library of SARS-CoV-2-specific TCRs generated with the MIRA antigen-specificity platform. Breadth was defined as the fraction of unique TCRs that were SARS-CoV-2-associated, and depth was defined as the fraction of total T cells that were SARS-CoV-2-associated. Each spike-specific TCR was assigned to its reactive spike region and to a CD4 or CD8 class using the MIRA data. Log10-transformed breadth and depth values were compared by one-way ANOVA with Sidak's multiple comparisons tests. Not all clones reach the TCRdb copy of this immuneACCESS table, which keeps in-frame sequences only. Checked studies attribute under half of the gap to unresolved V genes and leave the rest unexplained. That table furnishes V, J and clone size, whereas the DNA furnished D and trimming. For this sample there are roughly 120,000 clones; approximately 84% appear just once. Of the sample, 8.5% to 10% falls within the top ten clones.

The receptor comes from an adult in good health. This chain joins TRBV18 to TRBJ2-7, with 7 bases aligning to TRBD2. The sample here was peripheral blood, taken on day 0 of AZD1222 vaccination. CDR3 loop: CASSPGGVPYEQYF. The DNA sequence is given as TGTGCCAGCTCACCAGGGGGGGTACCTTACGAGCAGTACTTC. The CDR3, completed at both ends by the reference TRBV18 and TRBJ2-7 genes, gives the full variable domain NAGVMQNPRHLVRRRGQEARLRCSPMKGHSHVYWYRQLPEEGLKFMVYLQKENIIDESGMPKERFSAEFPKEGPSILRIQQVVRGDSAAYFCASSPGGVPYEQYFGPGTRLTVT.